This is a list of T cell receptor beta chains from one sample in a study of a mutant IDH1 vaccine in newly diagnosed glioma. These TCRs' antigens remain unknown. The table came from immunoSEQ multiplex PCR; TCRdb's copy has only in-frame clones and leaves some out. The sample carries roughly 120,000 clones, around 77% recorded once. Here the sequenced sample was PBMCs, taken from a glioma patient whose treatment included an IDH1 peptide vaccine. All receptors derive from a man aged 35-49 years with glioma. CDR3s include the opening cysteine and the closing phenylalanine or tryptophan. A D gene is named only where the DNA matches it firmly. Clone sizes are given selectively: once, few, many, or a class where the clone is expanded.

J: TRBJ1-1; V: TRBV28; size: few; D: TRBD1; CDR3: CASRGQGATEAFF; DNA: TGTGCCAGCAGAGGACAGGGGGCAACTGAAGCTTTCTTT
J: TRBJ1-4; V: TRBV11-2; size: -; D: -; CDR3: CASSFTPAGVREKLFF; DNA: TGTGCCAGCAGCTTCACCCCTGCGGGGGTTCGAGAAAAACTGTTTTTT
J: TRBJ2-1; V: TRBV5-4; size: once; D: -; CDR3: CASSFYHTPSDEQFF; DNA: TGTGCCAGCAGCTTCTACCATACCCCTTCTGATGAGCAGTTCTTC
J: TRBJ1-4; V: TRBV7-6; size: few; D: TRBD1; CDR3: CASSIRTGFNEKLFF; DNA: TGTGCCAGCAGCATCCGGACAGGATTTAATGAAAAACTGTTTTTT
J: TRBJ1-5; V: TRBV6-5; size: -; D: -; CDR3: CASSYSQGSNQPQHF; DNA: TGTGCCAGCAGTTATTCACAGGGTAGCAATCAGCCCCAGCATTTT
J: TRBJ1-5; V: TRBV6-6; size: few; D: -; CDR3: CASSLLDNQPQHF; DNA: TGTGCCAGCAGTCTCCTAGACAATCAGCCCCAGCATTTT
J: TRBJ2-7; V: TRBV30; size: -; D: TRBD2; CDR3: CAWSLAEPFEEQYF; DNA: TGTGCCTGGAGTCTAGCGGAACCATTTGAGGAGCAGTACTTC
J: TRBJ2-3; V: TRBV28; size: -; D: -; CDR3: CASSPLASPTDTQYF; DNA: TGTGCCAGCAGCCCGCTAGCGTCCCCCACAGATACGCAGTATTTT
J: TRBJ2-7; V: TRBV4-1; size: -; D: -; CDR3: CASSLDVVSYEQYF; DNA: TGCGCCAGCAGCCTGGACGTCGTCTCCTACGAGCAGTACTTC
J: TRBJ1-4; V: TRBV5-4; size: few; D: -; CDR3: CASSLGTDGKKLFF; DNA: TGTGCCAGCAGCTTGGGGACGGACGGGAAAAAACTGTTTTTT
J: TRBJ2-1; V: TRBV4-3; size: -; D: -; CDR3: CASSQDGGGGYNEQFF; DNA: TGCGCCAGCAGCCAAGATGGGGGGGGCGGATACAATGAGCAGTTCTTC
J: TRBJ2-3; V: TRBV9; size: -; D: -; CDR3: CASSVEVRDTQYF; DNA: TGTGCCAGCAGCGTAGAGGTCCGGGATACGCAGTATTTT
J: TRBJ2-3; V: TRBV5-1; size: -; D: TRBD2; CDR3: CASSLLIAGERRTDTQYF; DNA: TGCGCCAGCAGCTTGTTGATAGCGGGGGAGCGTCGCACAGATACGCAGTATTTT
J: TRBJ1-2; V: TRBV6-1; size: -; D: TRBD1; CDR3: CASSDQGGWGYTF; DNA: TGTGCCAGCAGTGACCAGGGGGGCTGGGGCTACACCTTC
J: TRBJ2-1; V: TRBV18; size: -; D: -; CDR3: CASSFSYNEQFF; DNA: TGTGCCAGCTCATTTTCCTACAATGAGCAGTTCTTC
J: TRBJ2-3; V: TRBV7-8; size: -; D: -; CDR3: CASSVLSTDTQYF; DNA: TGTGCCAGCAGCGTACTAAGCACAGATACGCAGTATTTT
J: TRBJ1-3; V: TRBV5-1; size: -; D: TRBD1; CDR3: CASSPTDRGRGNTIYF; DNA: TGCGCCAGCAGCCCAACGGACAGGGGCCGGGGGAACACCATATATTTT
J: TRBJ2-7; V: TRBV28; size: -; D: -; CDR3: CASSPSRVSSYEQYF; DNA: TGTGCCAGCAGCCCTTCTCGCGTCAGCTCCTACGAGCAGTACTTC
J: TRBJ2-5; V: TRBV7-2; size: -; D: -; CDR3: CASSLAGGRGGTLQETQYF; DNA: TGTGCCAGCAGCTTAGCTGGGGGCCGGGGCGGTACCCTACAAGAGACCCAGTACTTC
J: TRBJ2-5; V: TRBV18; size: -; D: TRBD2; CDR3: CASSPSGGETQYF; DNA: TGTGCCAGCTCACCTTCGGGGGGAGAGACCCAGTACTTC
J: TRBJ1-2; V: TRBV10-3; size: -; D: TRBD1; CDR3: CAISSPGQATAYGYTF; DNA: TGTGCCATCAGTTCTCCCGGACAGGCTACAGCGTACGGCTACACCTTC
J: TRBJ2-2; V: TRBV11-2; size: -; D: TRBD1; CDR3: CASSARDSGTGELFF; DNA: TGTGCCAGCAGCGCCCGGGACAGCGGCACCGGGGAGCTGTTTTTT
J: TRBJ2-5; V: TRBV5-1; size: -; D: -; CDR3: CASSFGDWQRETQYF; DNA: TGCGCCAGCAGCTTCGGGGACTGGCAGCGGGAGACCCAGTACTTC
J: TRBJ2-7; V: TRBV27; size: -; D: TRBD1; CDR3: CASSKQGAFMEQYF; DNA: TGTGCCAGCAGCAAACAGGGGGCTTTTATGGAGCAGTACTTC
J: TRBJ1-1; V: TRBV2; size: -; D: -; CDR3: CASGPGWGEAFF; DNA: TGTGCCTCTGGCCCAGGCTGGGGTGAAGCTTTCTTT
J: TRBJ1-5; V: TRBV7-2; size: few; D: -; CDR3: CASSLFGMSVDQPQHF; DNA: TGTGCCAGCAGCTTATTCGGAATGTCGGTCGATCAGCCCCAGCATTTT
J: TRBJ2-7; V: TRBV27; size: few; D: -; CDR3: CASSWIRPSGVYEQYF; DNA: TGTGCCAGCAGTTGGATACGGCCCTCTGGGGTCTACGAGCAGTACTTC
J: TRBJ1-1; V: TRBV13; size: -; D: -; CDR3: CASSLGGQPEAFF; DNA: TGTGCCAGCAGCTTAGGAGGACAGCCTGAAGCTTTCTTT
J: TRBJ2-7; V: TRBV30; size: -; D: TRBD1; CDR3: CAWSGQGGGLGEQYF; DNA: TGTGCCTGGAGTGGACAGGGTGGGGGTTTGGGCGAGCAGTACTTC
J: TRBJ2-2; V: TRBV18; size: -; D: -; CDR3: CASSLGVTGELFF; DNA: TGTGCCAGCTCACTCGGGGTCACCGGGGAGCTGTTTTTT
J: TRBJ1-2; V: TRBV20-1; size: -; D: -; CDR3: CSATHIGYTF; DNA: TGCAGTGCTACCCACATAGGCTACACCTTC
J: TRBJ2-3; V: TRBV7-8; size: -; D: -; CDR3: CASSEGPLGADTQYF; DNA: TGTGCCAGCAGCGAGGGACCTCTTGGGGCAGATACGCAGTATTTT
J: TRBJ2-7; V: TRBV27; size: -; D: TRBD1; CDR3: CASKRQGVIGHSYEQYF; DNA: TGTGCCAGCAAAAGACAGGGGGTAATAGGGCACTCCTACGAGCAGTACTTC
J: TRBJ2-7; V: TRBV5-6; size: -; D: TRBD1; CDR3: CASSPDQGASYEQYF; DNA: TGTGCCAGCAGCCCCGACCAGGGGGCTAGTTACGAGCAGTACTTC